What follows are 28 T cell receptor beta chains derived from one specimen sequenced in a study of blood T cell repertoires in COVID-19. Sequencing used immunoSEQ multiplex PCR; TCRdb keeps in-frame clones, though not all of them. The profile shows about 75,000 clones, around 88% of them singletons. The sample consisted of peripheral blood. All receptors come from a man aged 80 or over with COVID-19, enrolled during active disease.

The chain recombines TRBV5-1 with TRBJ2-5; D is uncertain. Germline V gene data show CDR1 as SGHRS and CDR2 as YFSETQ. With 0 bases removed from V and 5 bases from J, the gap between germline ends came to 8 bases. The CDR3 is 13 amino acids. CDR3: CASSLDLEETQYF. CDR3 nucleotide sequence: TGCGCCAGCAGCTTGGACCTGGAGGAGACCCAGTACTTC.

The chain employs TRBV4-2 and TRBJ2-7; 9 bases agree with TRBD1. The CDR3 extends over 14 amino acids. Germline V gene lookup returns CDR1 LGHNA and CDR2 YNFKEQ. Trimming took 4 bases from V and 4 from J; bases not matched to a gene: 5. The CDR3 loop reads CASSRGQGTYEQYF. DNA for the CDR3: TGTGCCAGCAGCCGAGGACAGGGGACTTACGAGCAGTACTTC.

This chain links TRBV6-5 with TRBJ1-2; 7 positions match TRBD1. CDR3 length: 14 amino acids. Germline lookup yields CDR1 MNHEY and CDR2 SVGAGI. Germline trimming cut 9 bases from V and 6 bases from J; bases unmatched to any gene: 13. CDR3 bases: TGTGCCAGTGTCCGAACTCCTACAGGGGATGGCTACACCTTC. Its protein is CASVRTPTGDGYTF.

The chain links TRBV29-1 to TRBJ1-2; TRBD1 matches at 7 bases. The V segment lost 3 bases and the J segment 8 bases; nucleotides outside the gene matches: 6. This CDR3 is built from 12 residues. The germline V gene has CDR1 SQVTM and CDR2 ANQGSEA. The CDR3 protein is CSVEPDREGYTF. CDR3 coding DNA: TGCAGCGTTGAGCCTGACAGGGAGGGCTACACCTTC.

This sequence joins TRBV5-1 and TRBJ1-3; 10 bases line up with TRBD1. The CDR3 has 15 amino acids. The germline CDR1 and CDR2 sequences are SGHRS and YFSETQ. The V gene end was trimmed by 5 bases and the J gene end by 9 bases; junction bases not matched to a gene: 11. CDR3 amino acids: CASSHAGTGEGTIYF. The CDR3, as DNA: TGCGCCAGCAGTCATGCCGGGACAGGGGAGGGCACCATATATTTT.

The gene calls are TRBV6-5 and TRBJ1-5; unclear D gene. Deletions cut 7 bases from V and 7 bases from J, with 11 bases between. The CDR3 covers 12 residues. The germline V gene has CDR1 MNHEY and CDR2 SVGAGI. The DNA of the CDR3 is TGTGCCAGCATCGGGCCGGGGCAGCCCCAGCATTTT. Its translation: CASIGPGQPQHF.

This clone was recorded once. The V and J genes are TRBV5-8 and TRBJ1-5, with 10 bases aligning to TRBD1. The germline gives CDR1 SGHTS, CDR2 YDEGEE. The CDR3 covers 16 residues. The junction had 9 bases not matched to a gene; V was cut back by 3 bases and J by 6 bases. The CDR3 loop reads CASSSGTGVFSQPQHF. CDR3 nucleotides: TGTGCCAGCAGCTCCGGGACAGGGGTTTTTAGTCAGCCCCAGCATTTT.

This sequence joins TRBV5-1 and TRBJ2-3; 11 bases agree with TRBD2. Germline CDR1 SGHRS, CDR2 YFSETQ. The V and J ends lost 5 bases and 5 bases, in that order; junction bases with no gene match: 7. This CDR3 has 15 amino acids. The CDR3 protein is CASSQLAGVIDTQYF. CDR3 DNA: TGCGCCAGCAGTCAACTAGCGGGGGTAATAGATACGCAGTATTTT.

This clone was recorded once. The chain carries TRBV7-3 and TRBJ2-2, with a tentative D call TRBD1 (5 bases). The V gene's germline CDR1 is SGHTA and CDR2 FQGTGA. V was pared by 5 bases and J by 2 bases, with 12 bases between. The CDR3 totals 15 residues. CDR3 region: CASSAQGFNTGELFF. CDR3 bases: TGTGCCAGCAGCGCCCAGGGATTCAACACCGGGGAGCTGTTTTTT.

This chain connects TRBV20-1 to TRBJ1-5; D may be TRBD1 (5 bases). V was shortened by 3 bases and J by 9 bases, with 15 bases between the two germline ends. Germline loops: CDR1 DFQATT, CDR2 SNEGSKA (reference sequence). CDR3 length equals 13 residues. CDR3 region: CSASNRIGGPQHF. CDR3 DNA: TGCAGTGCTAGTAACCGGATCGGGGGGCCCCAGCATTTT.

V gene TRBV5-6 combines with J gene TRBJ2-2, with TRBD1 as a possible D gene (7 bases). CDR3 size: 14 residues. V lost 1 base and J 5 bases, leaving 9 bases between the germline ends. From germline, CDR1 is SGHDT and CDR2 YYEEEE. CDR3 residues: CASSLQGGTGELFF. The CDR3 DNA reads TGTGCCAGCAGCTTGCAGGGGGGAACCGGGGAGCTGTTTTTT.

The chain is built from TRBV7-2 and TRBJ2-5; 8 bases fit TRBD1. Germline-derived CDR1 and CDR2 are SGHTA and FQGNSA. The CDR3 consists of 15 residues. The J segment lost 4 bases and the V segment lost 2 bases, leaving 6 bases of the junction unmatched. The CDR3 is CASSLLQGGSETQYF. CDR3 DNA sequence: TGTGCCAGCAGCTTATTACAGGGGGGTTCAGAGACCCAGTACTTC.

The J gene is TRBJ1-2, the V gene TRBV14; the match to TRBD1 covers 10 bases. CDR3 length equals 17 residues. The J segment lost 8 bases and the V segment lost 1 base, leaving 13 bases of the junction unmatched. The germline V gene encodes CDR1 SGHDN and CDR2 FVKESK. CDR3: CASSQALGQGILSGYTF. The DNA for the CDR3 is TGTGCCAGCAGCCAAGCACTGGGACAGGGGATACTATCGGGCTACACCTTC.

The chain is built from TRBV5-1 and TRBJ1-6; D remains ambiguous. Trimming took 0 bases from V and 5 from J, leaving 15 bases between them. Germline V gives CDR1 SGHRS, CDR2 YFSETQ. The CDR3 spans 17 residues. This CDR3 is CASSLAGAWSDNSPLHF. CDR3 DNA sequence: TGCGCCAGCAGCTTGGCCGGAGCGTGGAGCGATAATTCACCCCTCCACTTT.

This chain links TRBV5-6 with TRBJ1-3; 7 nucleotides align to TRBD1. The CDR3 is made up of 15 amino acids. Trimming took 0 bases from V and 2 from J; bases not matched to a gene: 2. CDR1 is SGHDT and CDR2 is YYEEEE in the germline V gene. The chain's CDR3 is CASSLAGGAGNTIYF. CDR3 nucleotides: TGTGCCAGCAGCTTGGCAGGGGGTGCTGGAAACACCATATATTTT. The full variable domain, with the rest looked up from reference TRBV5-6 and TRBJ1-3, is DAGVTQSPTHLIKTRGQQVTLRCSPKSGHDTVSWYQQALGQGPQFIFQYYEEEERQRGNFPDRFSGHQFPNYSSELNVNALLLGDSALYLCASSLAGGAGNTIYFGEGSWLTVV.

This sequence joins TRBV2 and TRBJ2-3; 10 bases agree with TRBD2. This CDR3 is 15 amino acids long. CDR1 and CDR2 (germline): SNHLY, FYNNEI. J lost 6 bases, V lost 6 bases, and 9 bases had no gene match. Here the CDR3 reads CASSRLAGAGDTQYF. The CDR3 DNA sequence: TGTGCCAGCAGCCGCCTAGCGGGGGCCGGGGATACGCAGTATTTT.

This clone was seen only once. This sequence joins TRBV18 and TRBJ1-3; D is perhaps TRBD1 (5 bases). V dropped 6 bases and J dropped 0 bases, with 9 bases sitting between them. The CDR3 contains 14 residues. Germline CDR1 and CDR2: KGHSH and LQKENI. Written as DNA, the CDR3 is TGTGCCAGCTCGTCACAGGTCTCTGGAAACACCATATATTTT. It codes for CASSSQVSGNTIYF.

This clone was picked up one time. The chain joins TRBV27 to TRBJ2-7; 8 bases match TRBD2. This CDR3 is 15 amino acids long. CDR1 MNHEY and CDR2 SMNVEV come from the germline V gene (reference sequence). The J segment lost 3 bases and the V segment lost 4 bases, leaving 8 bases of the junction unmatched. CDR3 in DNA: TGTGCCAGCAGTTCACCCGGGGGGGGCAGCTACGAGCAGTACTTC. Translation: CASSSPGGGSYEQYF.

This chain connects TRBV19 to TRBJ1-4; 9 bases are shared with TRBD1. The V gene end was trimmed by 3 bases and the J gene end by 3 bases; junction bases not matched to a gene: 5. In germline, CDR1 is LNHDA, CDR2 SQIVND (reference sequence). This CDR3 contains 16 residues. CDR3 sequence: CASSIGTGRSNEKLFF. CDR3 DNA sequence: TGTGCCAGTAGTATCGGGACAGGGCGGTCTAATGAAAAACTGTTTTTT. The full variable domain, completed using reference TRBV19 and TRBJ1-4, is DGGITQSPKYLFRKEGQNVTLSCEQNLNHDAMYWYRQDPGQGLRLIYYSQIVNDFQKGDIAEGYSVSREKKESFPLTVTSAQKNPTAFYLCASSIGTGRSNEKLFFGSGTQLSVL.

This clone showed up just once. The rearrangement joins TRBV9 to TRBJ2-5; 11 bases line up with TRBD2. CDR1 SGDLS and CDR2 YYNGEE come from the germline V gene. Trimming removed 0 bases from V and 3 bases from J; junction bases left unmatched: 4. This CDR3 spans 16 amino acids. CDR3 DNA: TGTGCCAGCAGCGTAGGTAGCGGGGGGGCGGAAGAGACCCAGTACTTC. Translating gives CASSVGSGGAEETQYF.

This clone showed up just once. The chain has TRBV5-1 and TRBJ1-2; weak D call: TRBD1 (5 bases). Trimming cost V 0 bases and J 4 bases, with 7 bases left between them. The V gene's germline CDR1 is SGHRS and CDR2 YFSETQ. The CDR3 consists of 13 residues. The CDR3: CASSLAGSYGYTF. The CDR3 nucleotides read TGCGCCAGCAGCTTGGCAGGGTCCTATGGCTACACCTTC.

This chain uses TRBV19 with TRBJ1-2; TRBD1 matches 9 bases. The CDR3 consists of 14 residues. The V segment lost 5 bases and the J segment 4 bases; nucleotides outside the gene matches: 5. CDR1 is LNHDA, CDR2 SQIVND, per germline (reference sequence). The CDR3 spells CASSSLDRGYGYTF. In DNA form, the CDR3 reads TGTGCCAGTAGTTCCTTGGACAGGGGCTATGGCTACACCTTC. Full variable domain (outside the CDR3, taken from reference TRBV19 and TRBJ1-2): DGGITQSPKYLFRKEGQNVTLSCEQNLNHDAMYWYRQDPGQGLRLIYYSQIVNDFQKGDIAEGYSVSREKKESFPLTVTSAQKNPTAFYLCASSSLDRGYGYTFGSGTRLTVV.

This clone was detected only once. This sequence joins TRBV12-3 or TRBV12-4 and TRBJ2-5; D is perhaps TRBD1 (5 bases). The CDR3 extends over 13 amino acids. The V end lost 6 bases, the J end lost 5 bases, and 13 bases lay between the germline ends. The CDR3 reads CASSSGRRETQYF. In DNA form, the CDR3 reads TGTGCCAGCAGCTCAGGGCGACGCGAGACCCAGTACTTC.

The chain joins TRBV5-4 to TRBJ1-2; TRBD1 matches at 7 bases. With 3 bases clipped from V and 2 bases from J, the junction kept 10 bases outside the gene matches. The CDR3 totals 16 residues. Germline V CDR1 and CDR2: SGHNT, YYREEE (reference sequence). For the CDR3, the DNA is TGTGCCAGCAGCTGGGAGACAGGGCGCCCGAACTATGGCTACACCTTC. It codes for CASSWETGRPNYGYTF.

The chain couples TRBV3-1 (or the pseudogene TRBV3-2) to TRBJ2-1, with D perhaps TRBD1 (5 bases). Trimming stripped 4 bases from V and 5 bases from J, with 9 bases between. Germline lookup yields CDR1 LGHDT and CDR2 YNNKEL (reference sequence). This CDR3 is built from 13 residues. CDR3 coding DNA: TGTGCCAGCAGCCCGCTCAGGGACAATGAGCAGTTCTTC. Translated, it gives CASSPLRDNEQFF.

The genes are TRBV5-8 and TRBJ2-5; no clear D. V shed 2 bases and J shed 0 bases, with 8 bases lying between them. Germline CDR1 is SGHTS and CDR2 is YDEGEE. The CDR3 loop spans 14 amino acids. CDR3 loop: CASSFQVDQETQYF. For the CDR3, the DNA is TGTGCCAGCAGCTTTCAGGTGGACCAAGAGACCCAGTACTTC.

This rearrangement joins TRBV11-2 to TRBJ2-1, with 8 positions matching TRBD2. The CDR3 sequence is 15 residues long. Unmatched junction bases numbered 8, after V lost 5 bases and J lost 5 bases. Germline CDR1 is SGHAT and CDR2 is FQNNGV. Written as DNA, the CDR3 is TGTGCCAGCAGCCTAGGGGCGGGGGGTCACAATGAGCAGTTCTTC. This encodes CASSLGAGGHNEQFF.

The rearrangement links TRBV5-1 to TRBJ2-6; D is unresolved. CDR3 size: 15 residues. The V end lost 1 base, the J end lost 3 bases, and 8 bases lay between the germline ends. Per the germline V gene, CDR1 is SGHRS and CDR2 is YFSETQ. The CDR3 reads CASSLTGLGANVLTF. Here the CDR3 DNA reads TGCGCCAGCAGCTTGACTGGGCTTGGGGCCAACGTCCTGACTTTC.